These 2 T cell receptor beta chains came from one sample sequenced in a study of blood T cells in healthy people across ages. A sample-barcoded 5' primer and a J-beta primer mix were used in a second PCR of about 6 to 12 cycles. TCRdb reprocessed the 5' RACE reads via MiXCR and lists one record per CDR3 protein. Here the sample spans 600,000 to 1,000,000 distinct CDR3 sequences, roughly 60% being singletons. Sequencing input: blood. The receptors derive from a man aged 25 to 40 in good health.

The rearrangement links TRBV6-2 or TRBV6-3 to TRBJ2-7, with D hard to call. Deletions cut 4 bases from V and 7 bases from J, with 14 bases between. The length of the CDR3 is 13 residues. Germline V gives CDR1 MNHEY, CDR2 SVGEGT. The CDR3 protein is CASSWALSWEQYF. DNA of the CDR3: TGTGCCAGCAGTTGGGCCTTGTCTTGGGAGCAGTACTTC.

This clonotype came up many times. This chain joins TRBV12-3 or TRBV12-4 and TRBJ2-1, with 8 bases that match TRBD2. Trimming removed 6 bases from V and 2 bases from J; junction bases left unmatched: 9. This CDR3 is built from 16 residues. CDR3 in amino acids: CASRDRSAGAYNEQFF. CDR3 nucleotides: TGTGCCAGCAGGGATCGGTCAGCGGGGGCCTACAATGAGCAGTTCTTC.